The present T cell receptor (beta chain) was sequenced within a study of T cell responses to AZD1222 COVID-19 vaccine. TCRdb's table, derived via immunoSEQ multiplex PCR, lists solely in-frame clones and lacks some. The sample lists about 210,000 clones, roughly 94% occurring once. The CDR3 consists of 16 residues. From germline, CDR1 is SGDLS and CDR2 YYNGEE. Trimming took 4 bases from V and 0 from J, leaving 16 bases between them. Sequenced here: peripheral blood, sampled 28 days after the second dose of the MenACWY control vaccine. The chain recombines TRBV9 with TRBJ1-1, with D tentatively TRBD1 (5 bases). The TCR originated in an adult who received the MenACWY meningococcal vaccine as a control. CDR3 nucleotide sequence: TGTGCCAGCAGCCCGCGTTGGGGCGATATGAACACTGAAGCTTTCTTT. Amino acids: CASSPRWGDMNTEAFF.